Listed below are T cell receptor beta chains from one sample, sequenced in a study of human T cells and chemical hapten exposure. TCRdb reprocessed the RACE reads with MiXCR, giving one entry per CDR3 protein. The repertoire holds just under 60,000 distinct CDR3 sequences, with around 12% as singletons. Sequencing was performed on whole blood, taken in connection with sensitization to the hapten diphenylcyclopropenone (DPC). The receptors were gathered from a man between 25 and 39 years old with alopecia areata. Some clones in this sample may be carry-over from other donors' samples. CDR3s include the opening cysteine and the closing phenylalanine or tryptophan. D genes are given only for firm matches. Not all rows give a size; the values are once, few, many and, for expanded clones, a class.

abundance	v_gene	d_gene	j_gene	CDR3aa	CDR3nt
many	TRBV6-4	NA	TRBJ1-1	CASSEQENTEAFF	TGTGCCAGCAGCGAACAGGAGAACACTGAAGCTTTCTTT
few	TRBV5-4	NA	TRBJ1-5	CASSLGPGTLHQPQHF	TGTGCCAGCAGCTTGGGGCCTGGGACCTTACATCAGCCCCAGCATTTT
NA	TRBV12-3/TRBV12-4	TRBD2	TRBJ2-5	CASSSTSGGVQETQYF	TGTGCCAGCAGTTCGACTAGCGGGGGGGTACAAGAGACCCAGTACTTC
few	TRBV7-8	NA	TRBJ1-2	CASSSRGTNYGYTF	TGTGCCAGCAGCTCCAGGGGAACTAACTATGGCTACACCTTC
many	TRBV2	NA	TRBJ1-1	CASSEMSRSEAFF	TGTGCCAGCAGTGAAATGTCACGGTCTGAAGCTTTCTTT
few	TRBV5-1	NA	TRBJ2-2	CASSEGNTGELFF	TGCGCCAGCAGCGAGGGGAACACCGGGGAGCTGTTTTTT
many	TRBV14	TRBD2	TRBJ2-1	CASSQDETSGGAWPNEQFF	TGTGCCAGCAGCCAAGATGAGACTAGCGGGGGGGCCTGGCCTAATGAGCAGTTCTTC
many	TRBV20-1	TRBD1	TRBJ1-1	CSARDRFGSQGVAFF	TGCAGTGCTAGAGATCGGTTCGGTAGTCAGGGGGTAGCTTTCTTT
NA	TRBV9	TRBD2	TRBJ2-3	CASSVKAGGLSYF	TGTGCCAGCAGCGTTAAAGCGGGGGGGCTTAGTTATTTT
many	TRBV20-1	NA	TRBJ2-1	CSATLSGWDNEQFF	TGCAGTGCTACCCTATCGGGATGGGACAATGAGCAGTTCTTC
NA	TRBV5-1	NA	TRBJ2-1	CASSLSWLTGVQFF	TGCGCCAGCAGCTTGAGCTGGCTTACCGGGGTGCAGTTCTTC
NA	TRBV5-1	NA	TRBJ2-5	CASSHQETQYF	TGCGCCAGCAGCCACCAAGAGACCCAGTACTTC
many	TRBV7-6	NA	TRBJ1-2	CASSFGGPDYGYTF	TGTGCCAGCAGCTTCGGGGGGCCCGACTATGGCTACACCTTC
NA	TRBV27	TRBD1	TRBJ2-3	CASSVRGFTDTQYF	TGTGCCAGCAGTGTCAGGGGGTTCACAGATACGCAGTATTTT
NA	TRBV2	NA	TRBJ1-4	CASSETRGWEKLFF	TGTGCCAGCAGTGAAACCCGGGGTTGGGAAAAACTGTTTTTT
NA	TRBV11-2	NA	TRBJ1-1	CASSLEPGQNTEAFF	TGTGCCAGCAGCTTAGAGCCAGGGCAGAACACTGAAGCTTTCTTT
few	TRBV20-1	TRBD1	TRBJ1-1	CSVLPGQGTLNEAFF	TGCAGTGTCCTCCCGGGACAGGGGACCTTAAATGAAGCTTTCTTT
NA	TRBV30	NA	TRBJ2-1	CAWRPGGQFATEQFF	TGTGCCTGGAGACCGGGAGGACAGTTCGCTACTGAGCAGTTCTTC
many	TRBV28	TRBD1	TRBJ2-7	CASSLLAGQGNPHEQYF	TGTGCCAGCAGTTTATTGGCGGGACAGGGAAACCCCCACGAGCAGTACTTC
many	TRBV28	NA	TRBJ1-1	CASSTDTEAFF	TGTGCCAGCTCTACAGACACTGAAGCTTTCTTT
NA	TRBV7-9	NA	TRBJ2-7	CASSPPDVYEQYF	TGTGCCAGCAGCCCGCCCGATGTCTACGAGCAGTACTTC
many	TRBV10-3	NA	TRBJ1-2	CASRDTNYGYTF	TGTGCCAGCAGAGACACGAACTATGGCTACACCTTC
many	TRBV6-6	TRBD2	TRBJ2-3	CASSYHGRLAGGSTDTQYF	TGTGCCAGCAGTTATCACGGCCGGCTGGCGGGGGGGAGCACAGATACGCAGTATTTT
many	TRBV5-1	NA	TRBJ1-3	CASSLQSGGRSGNTIYF	TGCGCCAGCAGCCTACAGAGCGGCGGCCGCTCTGGAAACACCATATATTTT
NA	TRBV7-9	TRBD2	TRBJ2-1	CASTPLAGQSSYNEQFF	TGTGCCAGCACTCCTCTAGCGGGGCAAAGCTCCTACAATGAGCAGTTCTTC
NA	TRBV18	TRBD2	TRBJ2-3	CASSPMAGGATDTQYF	TGTGCCAGCTCACCTATGGCGGGGGGGGCCACAGATACGCAGTATTTT
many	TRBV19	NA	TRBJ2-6	CASSDTSGANVLTF	TGTGCCAGTAGCGACACGTCTGGGGCCAACGTCCTGACTTTC
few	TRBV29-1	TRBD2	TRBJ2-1	CSAGGGAVEQFF	TGCAGCGCCGGCGGGGGGGCGGTTGAGCAGTTCTTC
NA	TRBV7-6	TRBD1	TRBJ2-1	CASSRQGGLWSNEQFF	TGTGCCAGCAGCCGACAGGGGGGCTTATGGTCCAATGAGCAGTTCTTC
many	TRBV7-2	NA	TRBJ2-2	CASSFLARDRSGDGELFF	TGTGCCAGCAGCTTCTTAGCGCGAGACAGGAGTGGTGACGGGGAGCTGTTTTTT
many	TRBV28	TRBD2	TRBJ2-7	CASSQLAGGHYEQYF	TGTGCCAGCAGTCAGCTAGCGGGGGGCCACTACGAGCAGTACTTC
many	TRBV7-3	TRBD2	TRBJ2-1	CASSRLAGGYNEQFF	TGTGCCAGCAGCCGGTTAGCGGGGGGATACAATGAGCAGTTCTTC
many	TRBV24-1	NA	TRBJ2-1	CATSRDGINEQFF	TGTGCCACCAGTAGGGACGGGATCAATGAGCAGTTCTTC
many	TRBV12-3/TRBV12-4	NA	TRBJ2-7	CASSGTWPNYEQYF	TGTGCCAGCAGTGGGACATGGCCCAACTACGAGCAGTACTTC
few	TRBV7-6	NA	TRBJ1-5	CASSLEPGLNQPQHF	TGTGCCAGCAGCTTAGAACCGGGGCTCAATCAGCCCCAGCATTTT
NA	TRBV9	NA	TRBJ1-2	CASSERAGRGVYGYTF	TGTGCCAGCAGCGAAAGGGCAGGAAGAGGGGTCTATGGCTACACCTTC
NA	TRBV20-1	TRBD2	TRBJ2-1	CSAPASLAGGLLNEQFF	TGCAGTGCTCCTGCCAGCCTAGCGGGGGGCCTTTTGAATGAGCAGTTCTTC
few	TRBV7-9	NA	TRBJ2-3	CASSSRPTDTQYF	TGTGCCAGCAGCTCCCGGCCCACAGATACGCAGTATTTT
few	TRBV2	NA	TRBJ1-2	CASSEESPGYTF	TGTGCCAGCAGTGAAGAGTCTCCCGGCTACACCTTC
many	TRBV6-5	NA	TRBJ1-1	CASSYSYRLNTEAFF	TGTGCCAGCAGTTACTCGTACAGACTGAACACTGAAGCTTTCTTT
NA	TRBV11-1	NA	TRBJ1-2	CASSLTGAYSNYGYTF	TGTGCCAGCAGCTTAACCGGGGCGTATTCTAACTATGGCTACACCTTC
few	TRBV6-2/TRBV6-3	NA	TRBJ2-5	CASSDLETQYF	TGTGCCAGCAGTGATTTGGAGACCCAGTACTTC
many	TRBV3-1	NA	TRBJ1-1	CASSQVREEAFF	TGTGCCAGCAGCCAAGTCCGGGAGGAAGCTTTCTTT
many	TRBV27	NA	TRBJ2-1	CASIQGGASSYNEQFF	TGTGCCAGCATCCAAGGCGGGGCGAGCTCCTACAATGAGCAGTTCTTC
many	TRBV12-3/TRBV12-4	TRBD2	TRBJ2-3	CASSFRGADTQYF	TGTGCCAGCAGTTTTCGGGGGGCAGATACGCAGTATTTT
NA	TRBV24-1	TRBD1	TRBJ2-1	CATSGLPGQGSTSYNEQFF	TGTGCCACCAGTGGTTTACCGGGACAGGGTTCCACCTCCTACAATGAGCAGTTCTTC
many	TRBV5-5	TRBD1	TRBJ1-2	CASSSTGVNGYTF	TGTGCCAGCAGCTCAACAGGGGTCAATGGCTACACCTTC
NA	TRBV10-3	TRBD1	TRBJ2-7	CAISGGQGYEQYF	TGTGCCATCAGTGGGGGACAGGGCTACGAGCAGTACTTC
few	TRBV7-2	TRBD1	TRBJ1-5	CASATRQGGNQPQHF	TGTGCCAGCGCCACTCGACAGGGAGGCAATCAGCCCCAGCATTTT
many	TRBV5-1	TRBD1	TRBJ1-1	CASSPQPMGQTTEAFF	TGCGCCAGCAGCCCCCAGCCGATGGGACAGACAACTGAAGCTTTCTTT
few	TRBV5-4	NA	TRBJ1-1	CASREGSNMNTEAFF	TGTGCCAGCAGGGAGGGGTCAAATATGAACACTGAAGCTTTCTTT
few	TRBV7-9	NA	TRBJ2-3	CASSSRIPQYF	TGTGCCAGCAGCTCCAGGATTCCGCAGTATTTT
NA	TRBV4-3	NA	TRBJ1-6	CASSPSGSRSYNSPLHF	TGCGCCAGCAGCCCTTCTGGAAGCCGATCCTATAATTCACCCCTCCACTTT
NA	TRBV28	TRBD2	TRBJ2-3	CASSTGASGAADTQYF	TGTGCCAGCAGTACCGGGGCTAGCGGGGCAGCAGATACGCAGTATTTT
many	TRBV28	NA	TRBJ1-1	CASSFRLNTEAFF	TGTGCCAGCAGTTTTCGGCTGAACACTGAAGCTTTCTTT
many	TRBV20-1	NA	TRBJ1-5	CSARGRQVFRNQPQHF	TGCAGTGCTAGAGGGAGGCAGGTTTTTCGCAATCAGCCCCAGCATTTT
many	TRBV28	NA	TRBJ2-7	CASTKRSRGFYEQYF	TGTGCCAGCACTAAAAGGAGTAGGGGCTTCTACGAGCAGTACTTC
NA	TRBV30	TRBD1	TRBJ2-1	CVSVGQFDPFTYNEQFF	TGTGTCTCCGTGGGACAGTTCGACCCATTCACCTACAATGAGCAGTTCTTC
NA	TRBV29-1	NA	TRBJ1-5	CSVRKRQPQHF	TGCAGCGTTCGGAAGCGTCAGCCCCAGCATTTT